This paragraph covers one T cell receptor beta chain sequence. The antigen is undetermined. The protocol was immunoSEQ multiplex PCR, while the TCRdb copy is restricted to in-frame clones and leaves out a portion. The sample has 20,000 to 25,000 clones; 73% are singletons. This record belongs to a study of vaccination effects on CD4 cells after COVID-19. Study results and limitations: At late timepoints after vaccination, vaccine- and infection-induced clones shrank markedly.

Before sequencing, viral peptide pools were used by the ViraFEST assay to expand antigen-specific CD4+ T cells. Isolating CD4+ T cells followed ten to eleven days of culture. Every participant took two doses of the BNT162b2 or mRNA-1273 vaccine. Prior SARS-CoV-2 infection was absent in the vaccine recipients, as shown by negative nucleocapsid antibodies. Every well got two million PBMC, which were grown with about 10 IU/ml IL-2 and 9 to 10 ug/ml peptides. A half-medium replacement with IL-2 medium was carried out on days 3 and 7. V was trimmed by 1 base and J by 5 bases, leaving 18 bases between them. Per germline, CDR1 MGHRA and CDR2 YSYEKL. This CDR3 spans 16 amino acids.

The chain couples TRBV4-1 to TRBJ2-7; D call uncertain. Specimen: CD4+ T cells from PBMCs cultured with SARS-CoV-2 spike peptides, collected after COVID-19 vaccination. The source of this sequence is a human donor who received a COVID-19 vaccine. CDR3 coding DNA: TGCGCCAGCAGCCAAGGAGTAGGACGAACTGGGAACGAGCAGTACTTC. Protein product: CASSQGVGRTGNEQYF.